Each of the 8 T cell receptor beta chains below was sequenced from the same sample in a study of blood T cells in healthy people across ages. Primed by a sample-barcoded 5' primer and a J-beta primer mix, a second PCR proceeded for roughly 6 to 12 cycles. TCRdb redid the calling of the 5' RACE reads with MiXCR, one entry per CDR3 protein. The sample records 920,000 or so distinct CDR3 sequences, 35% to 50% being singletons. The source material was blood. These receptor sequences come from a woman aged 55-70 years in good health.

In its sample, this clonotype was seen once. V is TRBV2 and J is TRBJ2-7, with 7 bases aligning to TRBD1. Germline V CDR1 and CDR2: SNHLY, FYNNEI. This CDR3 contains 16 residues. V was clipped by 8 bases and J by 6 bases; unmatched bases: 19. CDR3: CASGGVASQGVPEQYF. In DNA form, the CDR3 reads TGTGCCAGCGGTGGGGTAGCCTCCCAGGGGGTTCCCGAGCAGTACTTC. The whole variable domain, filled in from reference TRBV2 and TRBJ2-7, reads EPEVTQTPSHQVTQMGQEVILRCVPISNHLYFYWYRQILGQKVEFLVSFYNNEISEKSEIFDDQFSVERPDGSNFTLKIRSTKLEDSAMYFCASGGVASQGVPEQYFGPGTRLTVT.

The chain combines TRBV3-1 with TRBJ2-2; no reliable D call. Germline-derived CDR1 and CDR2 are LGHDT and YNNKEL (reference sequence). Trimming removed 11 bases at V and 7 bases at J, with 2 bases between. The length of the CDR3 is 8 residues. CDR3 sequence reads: CACGELFF. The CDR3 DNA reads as TGTGCCTGCGGGGAGCTGTTTTTT.

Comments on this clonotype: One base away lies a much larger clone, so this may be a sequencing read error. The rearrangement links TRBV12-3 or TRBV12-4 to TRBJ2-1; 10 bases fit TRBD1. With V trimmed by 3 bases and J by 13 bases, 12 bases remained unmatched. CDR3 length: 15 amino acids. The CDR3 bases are TGTGCCAGCAGTTTTGGGGACAGGGGCCAAGAGACCCAGTTCTTC. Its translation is CASSFGDRGQETQFF.

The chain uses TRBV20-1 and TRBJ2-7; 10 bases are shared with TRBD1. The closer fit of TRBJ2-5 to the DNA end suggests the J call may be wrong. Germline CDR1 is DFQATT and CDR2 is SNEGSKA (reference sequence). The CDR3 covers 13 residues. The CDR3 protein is CSALTGGRETQYF. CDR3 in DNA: TGCAGTGCCCTGACAGGGGGCAGGGAGACCCAGTACTTC.

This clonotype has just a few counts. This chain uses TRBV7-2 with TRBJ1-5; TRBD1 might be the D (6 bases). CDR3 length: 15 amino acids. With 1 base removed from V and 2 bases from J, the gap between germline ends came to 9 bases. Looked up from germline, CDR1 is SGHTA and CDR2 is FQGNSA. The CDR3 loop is CASSLVRGRNQPQHF. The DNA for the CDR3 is TGTGCCAGCAGCTTAGTCAGGGGACGCAATCAGCCCCAGCATTTT.

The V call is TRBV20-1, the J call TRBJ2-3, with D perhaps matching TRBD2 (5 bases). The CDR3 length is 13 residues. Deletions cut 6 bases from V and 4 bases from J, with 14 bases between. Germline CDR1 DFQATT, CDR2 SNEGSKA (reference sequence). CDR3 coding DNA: TGCAGTGCGGACGGACTCCCCCCAGATACGCAGTATTTT. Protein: CSADGLPPDTQYF.

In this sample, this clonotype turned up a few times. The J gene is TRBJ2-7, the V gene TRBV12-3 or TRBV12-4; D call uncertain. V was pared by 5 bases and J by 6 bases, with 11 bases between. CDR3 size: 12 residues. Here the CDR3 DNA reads TGTGCCAGCAGTATGAGTCGCAGCGAGCAGTACTTC. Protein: CASSMSRSEQYF.

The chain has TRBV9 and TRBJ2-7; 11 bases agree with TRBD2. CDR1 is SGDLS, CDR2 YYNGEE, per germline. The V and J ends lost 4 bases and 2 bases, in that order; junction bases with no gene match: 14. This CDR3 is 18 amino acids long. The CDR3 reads CASSPGGSGRAFAYEQYF. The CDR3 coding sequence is TGTGCCAGCAGCCCGGGTGGTAGCGGGAGGGCCTTCGCCTACGAGCAGTACTTC.